Listed below are T cell receptor beta chains from one sample, sequenced in a study of blood T cell repertoires in COVID-19. Clones were sequenced by immunoSEQ multiplex PCR, and TCRdb holds only the in-frame ones, with some missing. This repertoire shows 95,000 to 150,000 clones, about 79% found once; its top ten account for roughly 4.3%. Specimen: peripheral blood. Source of these receptors: a woman of 80 years or more with acute or convalescent COVID-19. Both conserved end residues are trimmed from each CDR3.

v_gene	j_gene	CDR3aa
TRBV2	TRBJ2-5	ASSPRETQY
TRBV28	TRBJ2-7	ASSQQAAGTDEQY
TRBV19	TRBJ1-2	ASSRGYGYT
TRBV21-1	TRBJ2-7	ASSKAQGKSSYEQY
TRBV20-1	TRBJ1-1	SASYAGAIPEAF
TRBV29-1	TRBJ2-2	SVKKGQGLTGELF
TRBV30	TRBJ1-6	AWAGTPYNSPLH
TRBV7-2	TRBJ1-2	ASSFRDKPLGYT
TRBV7-2	TRBJ2-3	ASSQHKAGTGQDTQY
TRBV6-5	TRBJ1-5	ASILQGNQPQH
TRBV19	TRBJ1-5	ASSLRQGASNQPQH
TRBV30	TRBJ1-2	AWSADRGGGYT
TRBV29-1	TRBJ2-2	SVEVGTLYTGELF
TRBV3-1/TRBV3-2	TRBJ1-1	ASSQAGDRREAF
TRBV29-1	TRBJ1-1	SDRGNTEAF
TRBV19	TRBJ1-2	ASSPRFGGVGYGYT
TRBV5-1	TRBJ2-1	ASSPGQDNEQF
TRBV7-8	TRBJ1-3	ASSILPSGNTIY
TRBV3-1/TRBV3-2	TRBJ2-7	ASSQAPVYEQY
TRBV19	TRBJ1-1	ASSIGEVNTEAF
TRBV6-2/TRBV6-3	TRBJ2-2	ASSRTRSTGELF
TRBV2	TRBJ2-2	ASSDGTGFLGELF